This section outlines one TCR beta chain sequence together with its context. This record comes from a study of blood T cell repertoires in COVID-19. In the study overall: The analysed material was cDNA or gDNA that came from T cells, B-cell-depleted T cells, or PBMCs.

The CDR3 totals 15 residues. V shed 3 bases, J shed 9 bases, and the junction held 10 bases outside the gene matches. Germline V gene data show CDR1 as LNHDA and CDR2 as SQIVND (reference sequence). Per the authors' pipeline: The assay estimated nucleated cells by amplifying reference gene primers. Repertoires were generated with immunoSEQ multiplex PCR, while TCRdb's copy carries only in-frame clones and drops some. The V and J calls and clone size come from that table; D and trimming were worked out from the DNA. The table includes over 85,000 clones, 75% to 95% detected once. What was sequenced was peripheral blood. The rearrangement links TRBV19 to TRBJ2-1; 8 nucleotides agree with TRBD2. The sequence was obtained from a human donor with active COVID-19. The donor label of this sample is uncertain. This CDR3 reads CASSIFGGAWGEQFF. The CDR3 DNA reads as TGTGCCAGTAGTATTTTCGGGGGGGCCTGGGGTGAGCAGTTCTTC.